This T cell receptor (beta chain) was sequenced during a study of blood T cell repertoires in COVID-19. Germline values: CDR1 SGHVS, CDR2 FQNEAQ. This CDR3 contains 15 residues. V shed 6 bases and J shed 5 bases, with 17 bases lying between them. TCRdb's copy holds only in-frame clones and misses some; the assay was immunoSEQ multiplex PCR. The table has some 200,000 clones, around 84% seen once. The chain uses TRBV7-8 and TRBJ2-1, with TRBD1 as a possible D gene (6 bases). This receptor was obtained from a woman aged 55-75 years who had recovered from COVID-19. The sequenced sample was peripheral blood. The chain's CDR3 is CASSHMWGRHNEQFF. CDR3 nucleotide sequence: TGTGCCAGCAGTCATATGTGGGGGCGACACAATGAGCAGTTCTTC.